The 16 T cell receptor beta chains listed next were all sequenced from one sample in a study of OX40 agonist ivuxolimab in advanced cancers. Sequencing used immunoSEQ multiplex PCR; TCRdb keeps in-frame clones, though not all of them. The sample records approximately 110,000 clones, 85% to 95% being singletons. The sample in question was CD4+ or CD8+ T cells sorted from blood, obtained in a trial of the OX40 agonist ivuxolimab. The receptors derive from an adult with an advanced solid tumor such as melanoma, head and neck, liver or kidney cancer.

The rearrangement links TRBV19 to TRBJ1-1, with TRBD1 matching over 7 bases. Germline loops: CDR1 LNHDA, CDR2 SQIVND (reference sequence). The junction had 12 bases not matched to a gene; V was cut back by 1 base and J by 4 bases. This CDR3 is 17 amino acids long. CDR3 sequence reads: CASSIALRQGETTEAFF. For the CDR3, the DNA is TGTGCCAGTAGTATAGCCCTCAGACAGGGAGAAACCACTGAAGCTTTCTTT.

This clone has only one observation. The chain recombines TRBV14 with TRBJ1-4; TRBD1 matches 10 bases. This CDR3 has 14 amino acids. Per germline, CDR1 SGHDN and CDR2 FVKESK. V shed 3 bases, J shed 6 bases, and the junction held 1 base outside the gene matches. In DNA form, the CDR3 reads TGTGCCAGCAGCCAGACAGGGGGCTATGAAAAACTGTTTTTT. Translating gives CASSQTGGYEKLFF.

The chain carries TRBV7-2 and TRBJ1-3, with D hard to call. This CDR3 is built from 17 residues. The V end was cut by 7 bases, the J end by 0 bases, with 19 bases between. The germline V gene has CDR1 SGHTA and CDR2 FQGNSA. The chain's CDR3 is CASTLGRTIFSGNTIYF. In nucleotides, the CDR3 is TGTGCCAGCACCCTTGGGCGCACAATCTTCTCTGGAAACACCATATATTTT.

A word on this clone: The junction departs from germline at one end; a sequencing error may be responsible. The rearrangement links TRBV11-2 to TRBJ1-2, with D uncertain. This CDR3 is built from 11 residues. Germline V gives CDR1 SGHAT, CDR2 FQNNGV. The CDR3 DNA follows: TGTGCCAGCAGCTTAGCCCGGACGCCGGTCTTC. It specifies CASSLARTPVF.

The CDR3 is CASSLNRGLTGELFF. CDR3 coding DNA: TGTGCCAGCAGTTTAAACAGGGGGCTCACCGGGGAGCTGTTTTTT. The chain recombines TRBV27 with TRBJ2-2; 9 bases are a match to TRBD1. This CDR3 region has 15 residues. The germline V gene encodes CDR1 MNHEY and CDR2 SMNVEV (reference sequence). After removal of 2 bases from V and 4 bases from J, the junction contained 2 bases not matched to a gene.

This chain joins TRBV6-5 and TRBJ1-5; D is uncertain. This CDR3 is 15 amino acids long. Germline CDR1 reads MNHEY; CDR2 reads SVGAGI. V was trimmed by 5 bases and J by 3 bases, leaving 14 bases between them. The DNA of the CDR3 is TGTGCCAGCAGTGGACGGACGCTTAACAATCAGCCCCAGCATTTT. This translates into CASSGRTLNNQPQHF.

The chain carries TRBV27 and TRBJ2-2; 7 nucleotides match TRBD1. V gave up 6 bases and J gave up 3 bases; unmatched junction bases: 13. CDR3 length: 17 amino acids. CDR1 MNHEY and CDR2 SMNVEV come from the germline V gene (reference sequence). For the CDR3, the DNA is TGTGCCAGCAGCTCGATACAGGGGACCCTCGACACCGGGGAGCTGTTTTTT. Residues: CASSSIQGTLDTGELFF.

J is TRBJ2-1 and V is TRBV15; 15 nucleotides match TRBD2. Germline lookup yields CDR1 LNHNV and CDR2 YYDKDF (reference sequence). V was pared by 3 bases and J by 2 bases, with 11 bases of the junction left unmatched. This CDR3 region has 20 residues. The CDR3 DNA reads TGTGCCACCAGCAGGCAGAGGCCGGGACTAGCGGGAGGCCCCTACAATGAGCAGTTCTTC. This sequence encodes CATSRQRPGLAGGPYNEQFF. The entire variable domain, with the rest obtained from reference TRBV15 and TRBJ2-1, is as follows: DAMVIQNPRYQVTQFGKPVTLSCSQTLNHNVMYWYQQKSSQAPKLLFHYYDKDFNNEADTPDNFQSRRPNTSFCFLDIRSPGLGDTAMYLCATSRQRPGLAGGPYNEQFFGPGTRLTVL.

The chain's CDR3 is CASSIKGYGYTF. For the CDR3, the DNA is TGTGCCAGTAGTATAAAGGGCTATGGCTACACCTTC. This chain joins TRBV19 and TRBJ1-2; D remains unclear. The germline CDR1 and CDR2 sequences are LNHDA and SQIVND (reference sequence). This CDR3 is 12 amino acids long. Between the trimmed V and J ends, which lost 2 bases and 4 bases, there was a span of 5 bases.

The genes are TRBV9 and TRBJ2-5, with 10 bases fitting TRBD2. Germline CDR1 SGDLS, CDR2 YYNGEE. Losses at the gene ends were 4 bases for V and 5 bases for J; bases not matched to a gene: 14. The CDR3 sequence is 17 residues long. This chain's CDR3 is CASSPLKIAGGGETQYF. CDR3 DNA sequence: TGTGCCAGCAGCCCACTCAAAATAGCGGGAGGCGGGGAGACCCAGTACTTC.

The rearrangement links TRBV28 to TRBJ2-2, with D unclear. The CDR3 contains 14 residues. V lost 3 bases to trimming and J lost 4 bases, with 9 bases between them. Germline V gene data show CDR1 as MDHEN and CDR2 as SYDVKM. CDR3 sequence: CASSFGRFTGELFF. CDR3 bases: TGTGCCAGCAGTTTCGGCAGATTCACCGGGGAGCTGTTTTTT.

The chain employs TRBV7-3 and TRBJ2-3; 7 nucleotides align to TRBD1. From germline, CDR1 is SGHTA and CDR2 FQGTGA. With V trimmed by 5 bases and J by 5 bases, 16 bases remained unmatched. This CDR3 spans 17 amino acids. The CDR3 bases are TGTGCCAGCAGCCTACTCAACCGGGACAGTGGAGGAGATACGCAGTATTTT. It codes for CASSLLNRDSGGDTQYF.

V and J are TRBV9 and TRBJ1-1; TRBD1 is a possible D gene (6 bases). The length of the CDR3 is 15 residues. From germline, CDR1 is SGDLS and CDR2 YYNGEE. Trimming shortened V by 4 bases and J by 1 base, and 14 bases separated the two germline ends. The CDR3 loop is CASSTNRDKNTEAFF. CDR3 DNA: TGTGCCAGCAGCACCAACCGGGACAAGAACACTGAAGCTTTCTTT.

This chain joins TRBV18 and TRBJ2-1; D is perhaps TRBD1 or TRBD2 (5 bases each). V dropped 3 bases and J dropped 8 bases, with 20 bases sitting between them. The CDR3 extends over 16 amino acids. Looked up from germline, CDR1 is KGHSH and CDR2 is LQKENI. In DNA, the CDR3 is TGTGCCAGCTCACCCGGGACGAGCGGCGCTGGGGATGAGCAGTTCTTC. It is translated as CASSPGTSGAGDEQFF.

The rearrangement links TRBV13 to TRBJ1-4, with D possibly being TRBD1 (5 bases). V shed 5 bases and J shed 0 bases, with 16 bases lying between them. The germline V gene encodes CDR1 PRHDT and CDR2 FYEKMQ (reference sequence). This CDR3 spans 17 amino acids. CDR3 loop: CASSPAPQQATNEKLFF. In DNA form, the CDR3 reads TGTGCCAGCAGCCCAGCACCGCAACAGGCAACTAATGAAAAACTGTTTTTT.

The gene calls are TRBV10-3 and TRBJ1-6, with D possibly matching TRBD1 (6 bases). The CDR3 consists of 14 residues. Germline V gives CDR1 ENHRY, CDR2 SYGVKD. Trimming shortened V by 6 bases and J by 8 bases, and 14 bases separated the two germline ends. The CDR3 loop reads CAIRKTGMDSPLHF. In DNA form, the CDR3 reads TGTGCCATCAGGAAAACAGGGATGGATTCACCCCTCCACTTT.